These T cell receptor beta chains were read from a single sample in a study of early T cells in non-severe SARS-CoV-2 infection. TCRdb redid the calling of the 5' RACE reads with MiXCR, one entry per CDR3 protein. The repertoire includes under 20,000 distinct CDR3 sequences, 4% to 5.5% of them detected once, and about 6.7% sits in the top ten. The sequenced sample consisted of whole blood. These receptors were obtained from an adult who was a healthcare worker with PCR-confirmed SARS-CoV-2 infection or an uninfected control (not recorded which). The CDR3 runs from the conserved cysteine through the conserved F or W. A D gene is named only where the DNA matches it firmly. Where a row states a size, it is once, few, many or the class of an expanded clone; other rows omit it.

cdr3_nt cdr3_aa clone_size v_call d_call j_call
TGTGCCAGCAGCTTACGGGGGGGACAGGGGTCTCCTAATGAGCAGTTCTTC CASSLRGGQGSPNEQFF many TRBV7-6 TRBD1 TRBJ2-1
TGTGCCAGCAGAACTCAACGGTCCCGCACAGATACGCAGTATTTT CASRTQRSRTDTQYF many TRBV28 - TRBJ2-3
TGTGCCAGCAGTTTAAGAGGGGGCGGCAACATGAACACTGAAGCTTTCTTT CASSLRGGGNMNTEAFF medium-sized TRBV27 TRBD1 TRBJ1-1
TGTGCCAGCAGCTTAGGCGGGACTGAGGGCGACAATGAGCAGTTCTTC CASSLGGTEGDNEQFF many TRBV11-2 - TRBJ2-1
TGCAGTGCAACGGGACAGAACACAGATACGCAGTATTTT CSATGQNTDTQYF medium-sized TRBV20-1 TRBD1 TRBJ2-3
TGTGCCAGCAGCCTTTTGGGACTTTATACCGGGGAGCTGTTTTTT CASSLLGLYTGELFF many TRBV12-3/TRBV12-4 - TRBJ2-2
TGTGCCAGCAGCTTGACAGGGGACGGCACAGATACGCAGTATTTT CASSLTGDGTDTQYF - TRBV11-3 TRBD1 TRBJ2-3
TGCAGTGCTCAAACCGGGACAGGGGTCGTCTCACCCCTCCACTTT CSAQTGTGVVSPLHF many TRBV20-1 TRBD1 TRBJ1-6
TGTGCCAGCAGCTTTTATCCGGGACTAGGTCAGGAGACCCAGTACTTC CASSFYPGLGQETQYF medium-sized TRBV7-2 TRBD2 TRBJ2-5
TGTGCCAGCGGCAGGGGTTCCTACAATGAGCAGTTCTTC CASGRGSYNEQFF many TRBV27 - TRBJ2-1
TGTGCCAGCAGCCCAGAGGGCTCCTCAATCAACAATGAGCAGTTCTTC CASSPEGSSINNEQFF medium-sized TRBV7-6 - TRBJ2-1
TGCAGCGTTGCAAACAGTCAAGAGACCCAGTACTTC CSVANSQETQYF many TRBV29-1 - TRBJ2-5
TGTGCCAGCAGCCCCCGACCAGGGGACCTATCCCAGCCCCAGCATTTT CASSPRPGDLSQPQHF medium-sized TRBV7-2 - TRBJ1-5
TGTGCCAGCAGTCGAGCCCTGGACAGGAGAGATGGCTACACCTTC CASSRALDRRDGYTF medium-sized TRBV6-1 TRBD1 TRBJ1-2
TGTGCCAGCAGCTTAGGGCTAGCGGGAGGGCTGGTGGAGACCCAGTACTTC CASSLGLAGGLVETQYF medium-sized TRBV7-2 TRBD2 TRBJ2-5
TGTGCCACCAGTACACCCTCTGGGGCCAACGTCCTGACTTTC CATSTPSGANVLTF medium-sized TRBV24-1 - TRBJ2-6
TGTGCCAGCAGTTTAGCGACAGGGAGCCCCTACGAGCAGTACTTC CASSLATGSPYEQYF many TRBV12-3/TRBV12-4 TRBD1 TRBJ2-7
TGTGCCAGCGGAACTCATGGTGAGCAGTTCTTC CASGTHGEQFF - TRBV7-9 - TRBJ2-1
TGCAGTGCTAGTGACGGGAGGGCAGCTGAGCAGTTCTTC CSASDGRAAEQFF many TRBV20-1 TRBD2 TRBJ2-1
TGTGCCACCAGCAGAGATCCCCTACTAGCGGGAGTAAAAGAGACCCAGTACTTC CATSRDPLLAGVKETQYF - TRBV15 TRBD2 TRBJ2-5
TGTGCCAGTAGTGCTTGGCAGGACACCGGGGAGCTGTTTTTT CASSAWQDTGELFF many TRBV19 - TRBJ2-2
TGTGCCTGGAGTTGGGAAGTGAACACTGAAGCTTTCTTT CAWSWEVNTEAFF many TRBV30 - TRBJ1-1
TGTGCCAGCAGCAGCGCTGCGTATACGAACACTGAAGCTTTCTTT CASSSAAYTNTEAFF many TRBV12-3/TRBV12-4 - TRBJ1-1